What follows is one T cell receptor beta chain and its context. Its antigen is undetermined. A read error may account for a junction end that differs from germline. The CDR3 extends over 15 amino acids. CDR1 is MDHEN and CDR2 is SYDVKM in the germline V gene. These data originate in a study of metastatic and nonmetastatic thyroid tumors. The overall study: A comparison of repertoires was made across blood and tumor or nodule tissue from malignant and benign thyroid patients.

Overall study findings and caveats: Reportedly, malignant thyroid tumors had significantly higher TCR beta diversity than benign nodules, in blood and tumor.

Authors' processing steps: CDR3 differences across clinicopathological groups were used to build a distant-metastasis classifier for papillary thyroid cancer. Via MiXCR, TCRdb re-called the PCR reads. The V and J calls were not made by the authors but by TCRdb's processing. The profile covers under 95,000 clones, with roughly 13% appearing a single time and 11% taken by the ten largest. No patient had received any treatment before thyroid surgery. The source of this sequence is a female donor with papillary thyroid cancer or a benign thyroid nodule (not recorded which). Some clones in this sample may be carry-over from other donors' samples. Specimen: blood. This sequence joins TRBV28 and TRBJ2-2, with a possible D match to TRBD1 (5 bases). CDR3 residues: CASSSYRSHTWELFF. CDR3 nucleotide sequence: TGTGCCAGCAGTTCCTACAGGTCGCACACCTGGGAGCTGTTTTTT.